This T cell receptor beta chain came from a study of T cell responses to AZD1222 COVID-19 vaccine. Study results and caveats: Every sample of the repertoires postdated the peak T cell response. Donors, mostly white British, included more females; clonal diversity was possibly underestimated.

In the case of this clone: Its cognate antigen is unknown.

The CDR3 has 11 residues. Germline assignment: CDR1 SGHVS and CDR2 FQNEAQ. Trimming left V 7 bases short and J 5 bases short, with 9 bases between. Sequencing used immunoSEQ multiplex PCR; TCRdb keeps in-frame clones, though not all of them. This sample has 200,000 or so clones; approximately 94% occur once, and the top ten carry roughly a tenth. The J gene is TRBJ2-7, the V gene TRBV7-8; no clear D. The TCR comes from an adult in good health. Sequenced material: peripheral blood, taken on day 0 of AZD1222 vaccination. CDR3 region: CASTLGDEQYF. Here the CDR3 DNA reads TGTGCCAGCACCCTTGGGGACGAGCAGTACTTC. Drawing the rest from reference TRBV7-8 and TRBJ2-7, the complete variable domain is GAGVSQSPRYKVAKRGQDVALRCDPISGHVSLFWYQQALGQGPEFLTYFQNEAQLDKSGLPSDRFFAERPEGSVSTLKIQRTQQEDSAVYLCASTLGDEQYFGPGTRLTVT.